Listed below are T cell receptor beta chains from one sample, sequenced in a study of T cell responses to AZD1222 COVID-19 vaccine. Data came from immunoSEQ multiplex PCR; TCRdb stores just in-frame clones and leaves some out. The sample yields about 86,000 clones, 70% to 85% seen once. Sample: peripheral blood, taken on day 0 of AZD1222 vaccination. The source of these receptors is an adult in good health. CDR3s include the opening cysteine and the closing phenylalanine or tryptophan. D genes are given only for firm matches. Rows give clone size only sometimes, using once, few, many, or a class for an expanded clone.

TGTGCCAGCAGCCCCCCCTCGGGGGATGGCTACACCTTC,CASSPPSGDGYTF,TRBJ1-2,few,TRBV6-6,13,NA
TGTGCCAGTAGTATAGACCGGAGGAGTGAAAAACTGTTTTTT,CASSIDRRSEKLFF,TRBJ1-4,NA,TRBV19,14,NA
TGTGCCAGCTCACCGCGGGGCAATGAAAAACTGTTTTTT,CASSPRGNEKLFF,TRBJ1-4,NA,TRBV18,13,NA
TGTGCCACCAAGTCTAGGAGGGACACCGGGGAGCTGTTTTTT,CATKSRRDTGELFF,TRBJ2-2,NA,TRBV6-5,14,NA
TGTGCCAGCAGTCCGCTACTACAGGGGATAACAGATACGCAGTATTTT,CASSPLLQGITDTQYF,TRBJ2-3,once,TRBV28,16,TRBD1
TGTGCCAGCACCGGGGAACAAGGAGGATCCTACAATGAGCAGTTCTTC,CASTGEQGGSYNEQFF,TRBJ2-1,NA,TRBV7-8,16,NA
TGTGCCAGCAGCCAGAATTATGGCTACACCTTC,CASSQNYGYTF,TRBJ1-2,NA,TRBV7-8,11,NA
TGTGCCAGCAGCTTACTGACCGGAGGAGAGACCCAGTACTTC,CASSLLTGGETQYF,TRBJ2-5,few,TRBV7-9,14,NA
TGTGCCAGCACCCCCCCAGGGGTTGGGGGCGCGGCCCAGTACTTC,CASTPPGVGGAAQYF,TRBJ2-5,NA,TRBV6-5,15,NA
TGCGCCAGCAGCTTTGGGACAGGGAGGACTGAAGCTTTCTTT,CASSFGTGRTEAFF,TRBJ1-1,NA,TRBV5-1,14,TRBD1
TGTGCCAGCAGCGTCATTTTTGGAAACAGGTGGAACTCTGGAAACACCATATATTTT,CASSVIFGNRWNSGNTIYF,TRBJ1-3,NA,TRBV28,19,NA
TGTGCCAGTAGTATAAGTGAGGGGTGGTACGGATCGTACGAGCAGTACTTC,CASSISEGWYGSYEQYF,TRBJ2-7,NA,TRBV19,17,NA
TGTGCCAGCAGCTTAACGGGAGAATACAATGAGCAGTTCTTC,CASSLTGEYNEQFF,TRBJ2-1,NA,TRBV11-3,14,NA
TGTGCCAGCAGCTTAATCGGTCTAGCGGCCTCCTACGAGCAGTACTTC,CASSLIGLAASYEQYF,TRBJ2-7,NA,TRBV7-8,16,TRBD2
TGTGCCAGTAGCGGGACAGTCAATCAGCCCCAGCATTTT,CASSGTVNQPQHF,TRBJ1-5,once,TRBV19,13,TRBD1
TGTGCCAGCAGTGACCGGACAGGGTTCGGCACCGGGGAGCTGTTTTTT,CASSDRTGFGTGELFF,TRBJ2-2,few,TRBV6-4,16,TRBD1
TGTGCCAGCAGCCGTATGACTAGCGGAGAGAACACCGGGGAGCTGTTTTTT,CASSRMTSGENTGELFF,TRBJ2-2,many,TRBV5-6,17,TRBD2
TGTGCCGGGTACAGGGCTATGAACACTGAAGCTTTCTTT,CAGYRAMNTEAFF,TRBJ1-1,NA,TRBV6-5,13,NA
TGTGCCAGCAGCTCTCCGGGACAGGGGACGGAGGAGCAGTACTTC,CASSSPGQGTEEQYF,TRBJ2-7,NA,TRBV11-2,15,TRBD1
TGTGCCAGCAGCCCTCCGACTAGCGGATCCTACAATGAGCAGTTCTTC,CASSPPTSGSYNEQFF,TRBJ2-1,NA,TRBV9,16,TRBD2
TGTGCCAGTTCTGCTAATGGGGCCAACGTCCTGACTTTC,CASSANGANVLTF,TRBJ2-6,few,TRBV6-5,13,NA
TGTGCCAGCAGATTAGCGGGGGGCGAGCAGTTCTTC,CASRLAGGEQFF,TRBJ2-1,NA,TRBV6-5,12,TRBD2
TGTGCCAGCAGCCAACAGAACACTGAAGCTTTCTTT,CASSQQNTEAFF,TRBJ1-1,NA,TRBV11-2,12,NA
TGTGCCAGCAGTCGGGGTCGGGAGACCCAGTACTTC,CASSRGRETQYF,TRBJ2-5,NA,TRBV28,12,NA
TGTGCCAGCAGCTTAGCCCAGGACAGGGTAAAGCATTTT,CASSLAQDRVKHF,TRBJ1-5,NA,TRBV7-2,13,TRBD1
TGTGCCAGCAGCCTAGGTCAGGTCACAGATACGCAGTATTTT,CASSLGQVTDTQYF,TRBJ2-3,NA,TRBV7-9,14,NA
TGTGCCAGCAGTGATCGGACAGGGGGCCTCTATGGCTACACCTTC,CASSDRTGGLYGYTF,TRBJ1-2,once,TRBV25-1,15,TRBD1
TGTGCCACCAGCAGGCCACCGGGACTAGTCTACTTC,CATSRPPGLVYF,TRBJ2-4,NA,TRBV15,12,TRBD2
TGTGCCAGCAGTTTATGGGGGGAGACAGATACGCAGTATTTT,CASSLWGETDTQYF,TRBJ2-3,NA,TRBV28,14,NA
TGTGCCAGCAGCCTCGCAAGGAATTCACCCCTCCACTTT,CASSLARNSPLHF,TRBJ1-6,NA,TRBV7-8,13,NA
TGTGCCAGCAGTTTGACCTTAGCGGGAGGGAGGACAGATACGCAGTATTTT,CASSLTLAGGRTDTQYF,TRBJ2-3,NA,TRBV28,17,TRBD2
TGCGCCAGCAGCCAACCCCCTTCTAGCGGGGGGCCCGGTGATACGCAGTATTTT,CASSQPPSSGGPGDTQYF,TRBJ2-3,NA,TRBV4-3,18,TRBD2
TGCGCCAGCAGCTTGGGCCGAGCATCCTACAATGAGCAGTTCTTC,CASSLGRASYNEQFF,TRBJ2-1,NA,TRBV5-1,15,NA
TGTGCCAGCTCACAACAGGGTTCCCCAAATGAAAAACTGTTTTTT,CASSQQGSPNEKLFF,TRBJ1-4,NA,TRBV18,15,NA
TGTGCCACCGCCAGGCCCGGGACAGCAAACACCATATATTTT,CATARPGTANTIYF,TRBJ1-3,NA,TRBV19,14,TRBD1
TGTGCCAGCTCACGAAACACCGGGGAGCTGTTTTTT,CASSRNTGELFF,TRBJ2-2,NA,TRBV18,12,NA
TGTGCCACCAGTGATTCTGGGGCCAACGTCCTGACTTTC,CATSDSGANVLTF,TRBJ2-6,NA,TRBV24-1,13,NA
TGTGCCAGTAGCGTGGGCGGGAGGTCCTACAATGAGCAGTTCTTC,CASSVGGRSYNEQFF,TRBJ2-1,NA,TRBV19,15,TRBD2
TGTGCCAGCAGTTACCAAAGGGGCACACCCCAGCATTTT,CASSYQRGTPQHF,TRBJ1-5,NA,TRBV6-2/TRBV6-3,13,NA
TGTGCCAGCAGTTACGGTGGCAGGGGGTCGGGTGAGCAGTTCTTC,CASSYGGRGSGEQFF,TRBJ2-1,NA,TRBV6-5,15,TRBD1
TGTGCCATCAGGAGCGGGCCGCCCACAGATACGCAGTATTTT,CAIRSGPPTDTQYF,TRBJ2-3,NA,TRBV10-3,14,NA
TGTGCCAGCAGTGAGTGGGGGGGCAAAGAGACCCAGTACTTC,CASSEWGGKETQYF,TRBJ2-5,NA,TRBV6-1,14,NA